The clone carrying this T cell receptor (beta chain) was observed a handful of times. As yet, its antigen is unknown. Researchers ran the PCR with 60 Vbeta and 13 Jbeta primers. Clones were read by immunoSEQ multiplex PCR, and TCRdb kept only the in-frame ones, dropping some. The sample lists 150,000 to 200,000 clones, roughly 77% occurring once. The data stem from a study of cytomegalovirus exposure and HLA in healthy donors. Overall study results and limits: Follow-up analysis found HLA locus-dependent TCR association rates, highest for DRB1 and lowest for HLA-C. A later analysis associated about 18,000 TCR beta sequences with HLA alleles at a 0.05 false discovery rate. Apparent HLA restriction characterized most CMV-associated TCR beta chains in a later analysis. About 90% or about 30% of the time was how often most TCR beta V segments were productive, according to an earlier analysis.

This CDR3 contains 16 residues. Germline V gene sequence: CDR1 MNHEY, CDR2 SMNVEV (reference sequence). V shed 5 bases, J shed 7 bases, and the junction held 10 bases outside the gene matches. The sequence was obtained from a woman under 30 in good health and CMV-seronegative. The V gene is TRBV27, the J gene TRBJ2-1; 11 nucleotides match TRBD2. Sequenced input: PBMCs. The CDR3 nucleotides read TGTGCCAGCAGTGAAAGACTAGCGGGAAAAACAAATGAGCAGTTCTTC. The encoded protein is CASSERLAGKTNEQFF.